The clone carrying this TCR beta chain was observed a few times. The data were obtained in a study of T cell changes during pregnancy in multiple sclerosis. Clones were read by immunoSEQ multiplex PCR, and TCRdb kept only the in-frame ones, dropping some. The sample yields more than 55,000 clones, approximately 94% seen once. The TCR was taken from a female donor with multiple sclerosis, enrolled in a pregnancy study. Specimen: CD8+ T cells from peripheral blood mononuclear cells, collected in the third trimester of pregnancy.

This CDR3 reads CASSLQKSVPYNEQFF. The CDR3 DNA reads as TGCGCCAGCAGCTTGCAGAAATCCGTCCCCTACAATGAGCAGTTCTTC. The V call is TRBV5-1, the J call TRBJ2-1; D unresolved. CDR3 length equals 16 residues. Trimming shortened V by 1 base and J by 2 bases, and 13 bases separated the two germline ends. CDR1 and CDR2 from the germline V gene are SGHRS and YFSETQ.